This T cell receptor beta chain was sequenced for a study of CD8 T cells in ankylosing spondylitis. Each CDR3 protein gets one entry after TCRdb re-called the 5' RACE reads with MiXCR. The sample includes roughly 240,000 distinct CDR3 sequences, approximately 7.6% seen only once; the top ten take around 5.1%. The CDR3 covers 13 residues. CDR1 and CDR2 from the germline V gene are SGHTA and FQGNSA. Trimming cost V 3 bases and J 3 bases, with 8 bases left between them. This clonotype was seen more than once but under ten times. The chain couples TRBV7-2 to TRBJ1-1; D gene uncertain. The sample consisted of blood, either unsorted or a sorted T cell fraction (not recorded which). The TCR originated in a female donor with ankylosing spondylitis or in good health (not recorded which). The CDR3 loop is CASSFLRDTEAFF. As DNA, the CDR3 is TGTGCCAGCAGCTTCTTAAGAGACACTGAAGCTTTCTTT.